This TCR beta chain is drawn from a study of T-cell memory formation after mild COVID-19. Whole-study findings and limits: Shrinking CD4+ clones resided mostly in CM and EM, and CD8+ ones in EMRA. Memory cells collected pre-infection included some clones that later responded, suggesting cross-reactive memory joined.

This CDR3 is 18 amino acids long. Trimming at V came to 1 base and at J to 2 bases, leaving 11 bases not matched to a gene. Germline CDR1 and CDR2: MNHNY and SVGAGI (reference sequence). In TCRdb, the 5' RACE reads were re-called with MiXCR into one record per CDR3 protein. This sample has fewer than 400,000 distinct CDR3 sequences; 15% to 20% occur once, and the top ten carry 20% to 25%. There are many counts of this clonotype. Its antigen remains unidentified. Sequenced: PBMCs or a T cell subset sorted from them (not recorded which). This clonotype was sampled from a man aged 18 to 29 who had mild COVID-19 (a few samples of this study predate the infection). Cell type and time point are not known. V and J are TRBV6-6 and TRBJ2-5, with 9 positions matching TRBD2. This CDR3 reads CASSYFRPAGGPQETQYF. As DNA, the CDR3 is TGTGCCAGCAGTTACTTCCGGCCAGCGGGGGGCCCTCAAGAGACCCAGTACTTC.